Following are 30 T cell receptor beta chains from one sample sequenced in a study of blood T cell repertoires in COVID-19. Produced via immunoSEQ multiplex PCR; TCRdb's table is partial and in-frame only. The sample contains some 250,000 clones, 85% to 90% of which appear only once. Sequenced sample: PBMCs or T cells enriched from blood (not recorded which). Every receptor here comes from a woman aged 30 to 39 with acute COVID-19.

The CDR3 DNA sequence: TGTGCCAGCAGGGGGGCGGTCCCTTATGGCTACACCTTC. The encoded protein is CASRGAVPYGYTF. V is TRBV3-1 (or the pseudogene TRBV3-2) and J is TRBJ1-2, with a weak D call TRBD1 (6 bases). This CDR3 has 13 residues. CDR1 LGHDT and CDR2 YNNKEL come from the germline V gene (reference sequence). The V and J ends lost 6 bases and 5 bases respectively, with 13 bases between them.

This chain links TRBV10-3 with TRBJ2-3; D perhaps matches TRBD2 (5 bases). This CDR3 spans 16 amino acids. Looked up from germline, CDR1 is ENHRY and CDR2 is SYGVKD. The ends were cut back, 6 bases at V and 2 bases at J, with 18 bases in the middle. CDR3 in amino acids: CAISLTAGENTDTQYF. CDR3 DNA: TGTGCCATCAGCCTCACGGCGGGTGAAAACACAGATACGCAGTATTTT.

This clone was seen more than once but under ten times. The chain is built from TRBV18 and TRBJ1-1; tentative D call: TRBD1 (5 bases). This CDR3 is 15 amino acids long. Germline CDR1 and CDR2: KGHSH and LQKENI. Trimming stripped 3 bases from V and 1 base from J, with 12 bases between. Written as DNA, the CDR3 is TGTGCCAGCTCACCTTCAAGACAGACGAACACTGAAGCTTTCTTT. Amino acids: CASSPSRQTNTEAFF.

The chain carries TRBV7-2 and TRBJ2-2, with 12 bases identical to TRBD2. Germline CDR1 reads SGHTA; CDR2 reads FQGNSA. The CDR3 is 16 amino acids. V gave up 3 bases and J gave up 7 bases; unmatched junction bases: 6. This chain's CDR3 is CASSFLAGGLSGELFF. The CDR3 nucleotides read TGTGCCAGCAGCTTCCTAGCGGGGGGGCTGAGCGGGGAGCTGTTTTTT. Drawing the rest from reference TRBV7-2 and TRBJ2-2, the complete variable domain is GAGVSQSPSNKVTEKGKDVELRCDPISGHTALYWYRQSLGQGLEFLIYFQGNSAPDKSGLPSDRFSAERTGGSVSTLTIQRTQQEDSAVYLCASSFLAGGLSGELFFGEGSRLTVL.

This chain connects TRBV19 to TRBJ2-3, with D perhaps matching TRBD2 (5 bases). Trimming shortened V by 2 bases and J by 6 bases, and 12 bases separated the two germline ends. CDR3 length equals 14 residues. CDR1 is LNHDA and CDR2 is SQIVND in the germline V gene (reference sequence). The CDR3 region has the DNA TGTGCCAGTAGTATAAGGCTAGCAGGTGATACGCAGTATTTT. Translated: CASSIRLAGDTQYF.

The gene calls are TRBV19 and TRBJ2-7, with D possibly matching TRBD1 (6 bases). Germline CDR1 LNHDA, CDR2 SQIVND (reference sequence). CDR3 length: 14 amino acids. Trimming took 8 bases from V and 0 from J, leaving 14 bases between them. DNA of the CDR3: TGTGCCAGTTCCGTTGGGACACCCTCCTACGAGCAGTACTTC. Translating gives CASSVGTPSYEQYF.

V and J are TRBV11-3 and TRBJ2-3, with D possibly matching TRBD2 (5 bases). The germline gives CDR1 SGHNT, CDR2 YENEEA. The CDR3 spans 14 residues. V shed 1 base and J shed 6 bases, with 11 bases lying between them. This chain's CDR3 is CASSLGPRVDTQYF. CDR3 bases: TGTGCCAGCAGCTTAGGGCCGCGGGTGGATACGCAGTATTTT.

The gene calls are TRBV6-5 and TRBJ2-4; 8 bases are a match to TRBD2. CDR3 size: 14 residues. Germline values: CDR1 MNHEY, CDR2 SVGAGI. With 6 bases clipped from V and 4 bases from J, the junction kept 5 bases outside the gene matches. The chain's CDR3 is CASRAGGTKNIQYF. CDR3 sequence (DNA): TGTGCCAGCAGGGCGGGGGGAACGAAAAACATTCAGTACTTC.

The chain combines TRBV7-2 with TRBJ2-1; 8 nucleotides match TRBD2. Losses at the gene ends were 2 bases for V and 0 bases for J; bases not matched to a gene: 6. Germline V lookup: CDR1 SGHTA, CDR2 FQGNSA. The CDR3 runs to 17 residues. CDR3 residues: CASSLNRGGISYNEQFF. The CDR3, as DNA: TGTGCCAGCAGCTTAAATCGCGGGGGGATCTCCTACAATGAGCAGTTCTTC.

The chain employs TRBV29-1 and TRBJ2-2; D is undetermined. Germline CDR1 and CDR2: SQVTM and ANQGSEA. V dropped 5 bases and J dropped 3 bases, with 13 bases sitting between them. The CDR3 covers 14 residues. The CDR3 region is CSVSSTADTGELFF. The CDR3 nucleotides read TGCAGCGTTTCATCAACCGCGGACACCGGGGAGCTGTTTTTT.

J is TRBJ2-2 and V is TRBV11-3; 8 nucleotides align to TRBD1. The CDR3 covers 19 residues. Germline CDR1 SGHNT, CDR2 YENEEA. The ends lost 3 bases at V and 6 bases at J; junction bases unmatched: 18. CDR3 region: CASSLGQASHHIGSGELFF. DNA of the CDR3: TGTGCCAGCAGCTTGGGACAGGCGTCACATCATATAGGATCCGGGGAGCTGTTTTTT.

The table lists this clone with a few counts. The chain joins TRBV7-9 to TRBJ2-1; the match to TRBD1 covers 10 bases. CDR3 length: 15 residues. Looked up from germline, CDR1 is SEHNR and CDR2 is FQNEAQ (reference sequence). V trimming: 3 bases; J trimming: 8 bases; junction bases outside the gene matches: 7. The CDR3 DNA is TGTGCCAGCAGCTTCCACCGGGACAGGGGATATGAGCAGTTCTTC. Translation gives CASSFHRDRGYEQFF. The full variable domain, with the rest looked up from reference TRBV7-9 and TRBJ2-1, is DTGVSQNPRHKITKRGQNVTFRCDPISEHNRLYWYRQTLGQGPEFLTYFQNEAQLEKSRLLSDRFSAERPKGSFSTLEIQRTEQGDSAMYLCASSFHRDRGYEQFFGPGTRLTVL.

The chain joins TRBV6-2 or TRBV6-3 to TRBJ1-5; D gene uncertain. Germline CDR1 reads MNHEY; CDR2 reads SVGEGT. CDR3 length equals 13 residues. The V and J ends lost 5 bases and 5 bases respectively, with 10 bases between them. CDR3 loop: CASSPEGYQPQHF. CDR3 coding DNA: TGTGCCAGCAGTCCCGAGGGTTATCAGCCCCAGCATTTT.

The chain couples TRBV5-1 to TRBJ2-3; 12 positions agree with TRBD2. This CDR3 is built from 14 residues. The germline V gene has CDR1 SGHRS and CDR2 YFSETQ. With 4 bases clipped from V and 6 bases from J, the junction kept 3 bases outside the gene matches. The CDR3 here is CASSLGLAGDTQYF. In nucleotides, the CDR3 is TGCGCCAGCAGCCTAGGACTAGCGGGGGATACGCAGTATTTT.

This clone was counted between two and nine times. The chain carries TRBV9 and TRBJ1-3; D not certain. The CDR3 loop spans 14 amino acids. The germline V and J ends were trimmed by 4 bases and 4 bases, with 12 bases remaining between them. CDR1 and CDR2 from the germline V gene are SGDLS and YYNGEE. CDR3: CASSSQDEGNTIYF. For the CDR3, the DNA is TGTGCCAGCAGCTCCCAGGATGAAGGAAACACCATATATTTT.

This clone appeared a few times. J is TRBJ2-5 and V is TRBV28; possible D gene TRBD2, 6 bases. The germline gives CDR1 MDHEN, CDR2 SYDVKM. This CDR3 has 14 amino acids. V lost 2 bases to trimming and J lost 3 bases, with 10 bases between them. The CDR3 sequence is CASSLEGGEETQYF. The CDR3 bases are TGTGCCAGCAGTTTAGAAGGAGGGGAAGAGACCCAGTACTTC.

V usage is TRBV28 and J usage is TRBJ1-2; TRBD1 aligns across 8 bases. The junction had 7 bases not matched to a gene; V was cut back by 6 bases and J by 7 bases. This CDR3 has 13 amino acids. The germline V gene encodes CDR1 MDHEN and CDR2 SYDVKM. CDR3 bases: TGTGCCAGCAGACTGGACAGGGTATCTGGCTACACCTTC. Its translation: CASRLDRVSGYTF.

This clone has only one observation. The V call is TRBV15, the J call TRBJ2-5; TRBD2 agrees at 7 bases. With 0 bases clipped from V and 8 bases from J, the junction kept 12 bases outside the gene matches. This CDR3 contains 16 residues. CDR1 and CDR2 from the germline V gene are LNHNV and YYDKDF (reference sequence). The CDR3 sequence is CATSRDIGAPGGTQYF. DNA for the CDR3: TGTGCCACCAGCAGAGATATAGGGGCTCCGGGGGGAACCCAGTACTTC.

The chain has TRBV29-1 and TRBJ2-3; TRBD2 matches at 16 bases. Trimming at V came to 7 bases and at J to 5 bases, leaving 6 bases not matched to a gene. The CDR3 is 15 amino acids. Germline V lookup: CDR1 SQVTM, CDR2 ANQGSEA. CDR3 sequence (DNA): TGCAGCGCGGAGGGACTAGCGGGGGGGAGAGATACGCAGTATTTT. Translating gives CSAEGLAGGRDTQYF.

The chain recombines TRBV30 with TRBJ1-5, with a tentative D call TRBD1 (6 bases). Looked up from germline, CDR1 is GTSNPN and CDR2 is SVGIG (reference sequence). V was cut by 6 bases and J by 3 bases, with 9 bases left in between. The CDR3 consists of 12 residues. The CDR3 region has the DNA TGTGCCTGCAGGGACACCAATCAGCCCCAGCATTTT. It translates to CACRDTNQPQHF.

V and J are TRBV6-5 and TRBJ1-4; 8 bases map to TRBD1. V shed 9 bases and J 7 bases; nucleotides not matched to a gene: 7. The germline CDR1 and CDR2 sequences are MNHEY and SVGAGI. CDR3 length: 13 residues. CDR3 amino acids: CARGRGLGEKLFF. The CDR3 nucleotides are TGTGCCAGGGGCAGGGGGCTGGGTGAAAAACTGTTTTTT.

The V and J genes are TRBV2 and TRBJ2-1, with 8 nucleotides matching TRBD2. The CDR3 runs 17 residues. CDR1 is SNHLY, CDR2 FYNNEI, per germline. The trim removed 2 bases at V and 3 bases at J, leaving 9 bases unmatched. The CDR3 DNA reads as TGTGCCAGCAGTGAAAGGATAAGGCGGGGGGACTACAATGAGCAGTTCTTC. It encodes CASSERIRRGDYNEQFF.

The genes are TRBV19 and TRBJ2-1, with a weak D call TRBD1 (6 bases). The V and J ends lost 6 bases and 4 bases respectively, with 19 bases between them. This CDR3 spans 16 amino acids. The germline V gene encodes CDR1 LNHDA and CDR2 SQIVND (reference sequence). CDR3 nucleotides: TGTGCCAGTAGGCGGATCACAGGGAACGTTTACAATGAGCAGTTCTTC. Its translation is CASRRITGNVYNEQFF.

This chain joins TRBV3-1 (or the pseudogene TRBV3-2) and TRBJ2-1; tentative D call: TRBD2 (6 bases). V lost 0 bases to trimming and J lost 2 bases, with 11 bases between them. The CDR3 runs to 16 residues. Germline-derived CDR1 and CDR2 are LGHDT and YNNKEL (reference sequence). This chain's CDR3 is CASSQDPWGAYNEQFF. The CDR3 DNA reads as TGTGCCAGCAGCCAAGATCCGTGGGGGGCCTACAATGAGCAGTTCTTC.

This chain uses TRBV27 with TRBJ2-3, with TRBD1 as a possible D gene (6 bases). The ends were cut back, 1 base at V and 6 bases at J, with 11 bases in the middle. This CDR3 has 14 amino acids. Germline-derived CDR1 and CDR2 are MNHEY and SMNVEV (reference sequence). For the CDR3, the DNA is TGTGCCAGCAGTTTATATGGGGGCGCGGATACGCAGTATTTT. It yields the protein CASSLYGGADTQYF.

The V gene is TRBV9, the J gene TRBJ2-2; 8 nucleotides line up with TRBD2. Trimming took 0 bases from V and 0 from J; bases not matched to a gene: 7. The CDR3 has 18 residues. Germline lookup yields CDR1 SGDLS and CDR2 YYNGEE. The CDR3 bases are TGTGCCAGCAGCGTAGATCGCGGGGGGTCCGCGAACACCGGGGAGCTGTTTTTT. Residues: CASSVDRGGSANTGELFF.

J is TRBJ2-1 and V is TRBV4-1; the D is unclear. Trimming pared 5 bases from V and 8 bases from J, leaving 7 bases between. CDR3 length equals 11 residues. Germline loops: CDR1 MGHRA, CDR2 YSYEKL. The CDR3 loop reads CASSSLDEQFF. The CDR3 DNA reads as TGCGCCAGCAGCTCCCTCGATGAGCAGTTCTTC.

V usage is TRBV6-4 and J usage is TRBJ2-3; no definite D call. Germline V gene data show CDR1 as MRHNA and CDR2 as SNTAGT. V shed 5 bases and J shed 1 base, with 7 bases lying between them. The length of the CDR3 is 13 residues. CDR3 protein: CASSREGTDTQYF. Written as DNA, the CDR3 is TGTGCCAGCAGTCGAGAGGGCACAGATACGCAGTATTTT.

This sequence joins TRBV5-1 and TRBJ2-3; no reliable D call. Germline CDR1 SGHRS, CDR2 YFSETQ. The CDR3 is 15 amino acids. The V end lost 0 bases, the J end lost 6 bases, and 14 bases lay between the germline ends. CDR3 coding DNA: TGCGCCAGCAGCTTGGCGACTTCTCCTCCCGATACGCAGTATTTT. Translation gives CASSLATSPPDTQYF.

The J gene is TRBJ2-2, the V gene TRBV5-1; TRBD1 agrees at 9 bases. The CDR3 loop spans 13 amino acids. The J segment lost 5 bases and the V segment lost 6 bases, leaving 2 bases of the junction unmatched. The germline V gene has CDR1 SGHRS and CDR2 YFSETQ. The CDR3 DNA is TGCGCCAGCAAACAGGGGGCGACCGGGGAGCTGTTTTTT. Protein product: CASKQGATGELFF.